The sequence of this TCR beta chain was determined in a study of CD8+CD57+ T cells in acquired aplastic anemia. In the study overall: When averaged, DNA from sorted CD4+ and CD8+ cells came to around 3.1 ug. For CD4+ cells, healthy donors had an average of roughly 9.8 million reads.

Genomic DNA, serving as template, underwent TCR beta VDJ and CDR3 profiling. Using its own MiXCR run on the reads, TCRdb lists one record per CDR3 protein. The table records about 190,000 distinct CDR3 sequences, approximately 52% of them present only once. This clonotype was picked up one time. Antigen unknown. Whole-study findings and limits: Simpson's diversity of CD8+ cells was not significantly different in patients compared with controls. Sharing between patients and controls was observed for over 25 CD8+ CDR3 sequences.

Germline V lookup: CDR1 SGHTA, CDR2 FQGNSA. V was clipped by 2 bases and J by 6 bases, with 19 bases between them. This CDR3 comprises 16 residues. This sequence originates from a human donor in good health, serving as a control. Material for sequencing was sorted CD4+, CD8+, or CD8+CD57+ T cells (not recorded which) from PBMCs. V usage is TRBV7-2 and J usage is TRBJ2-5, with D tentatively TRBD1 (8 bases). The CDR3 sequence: CASSLIPGQGGKTQYF. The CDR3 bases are TGTGCCAGCAGCTTAATACCCGGACAGGGAGGGAAGACCCAGTACTTC.